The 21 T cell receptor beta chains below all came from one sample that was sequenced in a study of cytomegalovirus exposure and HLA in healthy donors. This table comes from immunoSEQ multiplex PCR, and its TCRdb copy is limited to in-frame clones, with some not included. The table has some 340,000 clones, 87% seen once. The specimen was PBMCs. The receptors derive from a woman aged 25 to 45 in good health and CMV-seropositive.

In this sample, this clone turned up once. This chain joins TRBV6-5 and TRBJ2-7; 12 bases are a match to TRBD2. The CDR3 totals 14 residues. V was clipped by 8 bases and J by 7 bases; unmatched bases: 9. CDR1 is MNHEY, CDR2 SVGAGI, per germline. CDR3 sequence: CASASSGGAREQYF. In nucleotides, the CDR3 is TGTGCCAGCGCCTCTAGCGGGGGGGCCCGGGAGCAGTACTTC.

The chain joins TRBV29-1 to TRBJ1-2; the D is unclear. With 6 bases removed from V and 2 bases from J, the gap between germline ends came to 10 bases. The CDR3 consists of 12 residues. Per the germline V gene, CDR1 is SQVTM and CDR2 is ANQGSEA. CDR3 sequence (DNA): TGCAGCGTCGCGGACGGAAACTATGGCTACACCTTC. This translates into CSVADGNYGYTF.

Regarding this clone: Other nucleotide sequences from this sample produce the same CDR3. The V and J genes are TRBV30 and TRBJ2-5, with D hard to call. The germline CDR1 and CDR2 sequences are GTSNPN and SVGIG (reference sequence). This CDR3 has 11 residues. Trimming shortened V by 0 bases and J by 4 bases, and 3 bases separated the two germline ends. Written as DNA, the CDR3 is TGTGCCTGGAGTGTTGGAGAGACCCAGTACTTC. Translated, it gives CAWSVGETQYF.

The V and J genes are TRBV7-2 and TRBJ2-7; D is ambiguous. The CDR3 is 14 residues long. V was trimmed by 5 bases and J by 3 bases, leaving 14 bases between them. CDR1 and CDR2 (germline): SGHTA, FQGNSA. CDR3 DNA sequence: TGTGCCAGCAGCCTCCCACCTCGGTACTACGAGCAGTACTTC. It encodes CASSLPPRYYEQYF.

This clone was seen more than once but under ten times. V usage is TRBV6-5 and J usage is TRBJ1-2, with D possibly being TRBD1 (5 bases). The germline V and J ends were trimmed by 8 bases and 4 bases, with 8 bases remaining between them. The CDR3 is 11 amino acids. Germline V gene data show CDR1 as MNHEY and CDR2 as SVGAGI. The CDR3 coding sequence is TGTGCCAGCGGGGGGAGCTATGGCTACACCTTC. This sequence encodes CASGGSYGYTF.

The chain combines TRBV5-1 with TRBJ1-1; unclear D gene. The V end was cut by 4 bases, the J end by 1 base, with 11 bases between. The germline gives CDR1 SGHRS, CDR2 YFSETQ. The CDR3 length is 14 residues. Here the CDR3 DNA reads TGCGCCAGCAGCCCCGGGAGCACGAACACTGAAGCTTTCTTT. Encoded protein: CASSPGSTNTEAFF.

CDR3 residues: CASSHVDRVTDTQYF. The CDR3 bases are TGCGCCAGCAGCCATGTGGACAGGGTCACAGATACGCAGTATTTT. The chain couples TRBV4-1 to TRBJ2-3, with 8 bases aligning to TRBD1. J was trimmed by 2 bases and V by 3 bases; bases with no gene match: 4. The CDR3 spans 15 residues. Germline V gene lookup returns CDR1 MGHRA and CDR2 YSYEKL.

The CDR3 reads CASSFMAGSGAFF. The CDR3 DNA follows: TGTGCCAGCAGTTTTATGGCGGGGAGTGGCGCTTTCTTT. This chain uses TRBV27 with TRBJ1-1, with no clear D. CDR3 length: 13 amino acids. V gave up 3 bases and J gave up 11 bases, with 16 bases separating them. Per the germline V gene, CDR1 is MNHEY and CDR2 is SMNVEV (reference sequence).

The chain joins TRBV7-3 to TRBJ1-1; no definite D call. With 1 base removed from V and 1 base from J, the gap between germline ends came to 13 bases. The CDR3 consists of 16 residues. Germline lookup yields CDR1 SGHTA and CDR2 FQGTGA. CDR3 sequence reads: CASSLIRRETNTEAFF. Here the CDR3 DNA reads TGTGCCAGCAGCTTAATTCGTCGGGAAACGAACACTGAAGCTTTCTTT. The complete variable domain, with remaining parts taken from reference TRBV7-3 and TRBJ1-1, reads GAGVSQTPSNKVTEKGKYVELRCDPISGHTALYWYRQSLGQGPEFLIYFQGTGAADDSGLPNDRFFAVRPEGSVSTLKIQRTERGDSAVYLCASSLIRRETNTEAFFGQGTRLTVV.

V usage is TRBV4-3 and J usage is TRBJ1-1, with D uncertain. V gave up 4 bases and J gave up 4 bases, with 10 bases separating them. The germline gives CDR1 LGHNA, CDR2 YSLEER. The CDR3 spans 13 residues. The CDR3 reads CASSPYVGTEAFF. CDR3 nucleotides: TGCGCCAGCAGCCCCTATGTAGGCACTGAAGCTTTCTTT.

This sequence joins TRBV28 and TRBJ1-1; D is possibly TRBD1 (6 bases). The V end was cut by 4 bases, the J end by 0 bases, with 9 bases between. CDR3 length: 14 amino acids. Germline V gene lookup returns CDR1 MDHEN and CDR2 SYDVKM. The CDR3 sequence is CASSSTGLNTEAFF. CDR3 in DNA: TGTGCCAGCAGTTCGACAGGTCTGAACACTGAAGCTTTCTTT.

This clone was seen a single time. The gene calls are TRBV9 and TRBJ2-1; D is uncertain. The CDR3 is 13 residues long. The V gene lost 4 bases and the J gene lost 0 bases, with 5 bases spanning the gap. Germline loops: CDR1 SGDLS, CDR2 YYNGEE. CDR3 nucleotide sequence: TGTGCCAGCAGCCAGAGCTCCTACAATGAGCAGTTCTTC. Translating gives CASSQSSYNEQFF.

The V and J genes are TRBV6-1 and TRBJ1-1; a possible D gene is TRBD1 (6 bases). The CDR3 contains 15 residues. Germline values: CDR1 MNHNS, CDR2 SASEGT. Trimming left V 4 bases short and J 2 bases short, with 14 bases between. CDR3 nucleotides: TGTGCCAGCAGTGCCAAGAGGGGGGGAAACACTGAAGCTTTCTTT. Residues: CASSAKRGGNTEAFF.

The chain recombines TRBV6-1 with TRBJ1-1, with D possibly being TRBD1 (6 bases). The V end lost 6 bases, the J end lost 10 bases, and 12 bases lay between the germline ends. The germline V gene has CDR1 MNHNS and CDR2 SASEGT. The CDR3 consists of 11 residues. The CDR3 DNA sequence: TGTGCCAGCAGCTGGACAGAGGGAGCTTTCTTT. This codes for CASSWTEGAFF.

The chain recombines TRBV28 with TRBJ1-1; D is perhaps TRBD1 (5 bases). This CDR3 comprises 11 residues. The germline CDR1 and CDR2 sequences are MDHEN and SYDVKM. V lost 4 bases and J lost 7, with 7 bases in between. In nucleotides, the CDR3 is TGTGCCAGCAGTTACAGGCTTGAAGCTTTCTTT. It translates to CASSYRLEAFF.

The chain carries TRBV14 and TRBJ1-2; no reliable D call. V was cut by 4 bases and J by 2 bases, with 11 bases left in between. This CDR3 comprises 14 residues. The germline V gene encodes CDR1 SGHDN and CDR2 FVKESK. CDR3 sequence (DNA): TGTGCCAGCAGCCCCAATACAGTAAACTATGGCTACACCTTC. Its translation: CASSPNTVNYGYTF.

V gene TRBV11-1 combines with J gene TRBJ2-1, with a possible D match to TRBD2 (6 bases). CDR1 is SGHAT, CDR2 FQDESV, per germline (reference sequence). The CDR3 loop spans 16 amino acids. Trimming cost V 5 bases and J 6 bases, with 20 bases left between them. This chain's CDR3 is CASSPSSLHGGNEQFF. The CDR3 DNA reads TGTGCCAGCAGCCCAAGTAGCCTTCACGGGGGCAATGAGCAGTTCTTC.

CDR3: CASSPGLAGITWSSYNEQFF. The CDR3 DNA sequence: TGCGCCAGCAGCCCGGGACTAGCGGGAATAACCTGGAGCTCCTACAATGAGCAGTTCTTC. The J gene is TRBJ2-1, the V gene TRBV4-3, with 13 positions matching TRBD2. The CDR3 spans 20 residues. Germline CDR1 LGHNA, CDR2 YSLEER. The trim removed 4 bases at V and 0 bases at J, leaving 12 bases unmatched.

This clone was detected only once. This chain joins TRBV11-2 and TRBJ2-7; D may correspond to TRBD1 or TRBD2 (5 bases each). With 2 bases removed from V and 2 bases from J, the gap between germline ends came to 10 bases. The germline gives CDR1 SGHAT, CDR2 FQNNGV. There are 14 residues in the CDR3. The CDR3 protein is CASSLMGRTYEQYF. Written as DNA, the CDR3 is TGTGCCAGCAGCTTAATGGGACGCACCTACGAGCAGTACTTC.

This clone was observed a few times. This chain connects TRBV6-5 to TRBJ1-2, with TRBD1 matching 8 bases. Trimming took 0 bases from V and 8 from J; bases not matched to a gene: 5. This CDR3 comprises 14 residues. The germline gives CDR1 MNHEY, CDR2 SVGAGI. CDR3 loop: CASSYSTGARGYTF. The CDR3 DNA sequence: TGTGCCAGCAGTTACTCGACAGGGGCGAGGGGCTACACCTTC.

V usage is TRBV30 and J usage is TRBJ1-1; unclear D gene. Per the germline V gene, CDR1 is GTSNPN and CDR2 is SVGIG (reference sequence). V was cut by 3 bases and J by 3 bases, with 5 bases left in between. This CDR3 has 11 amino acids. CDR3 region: CAWRRDTEAFF. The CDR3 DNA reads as TGTGCCTGGAGGAGGGACACTGAAGCTTTCTTT.